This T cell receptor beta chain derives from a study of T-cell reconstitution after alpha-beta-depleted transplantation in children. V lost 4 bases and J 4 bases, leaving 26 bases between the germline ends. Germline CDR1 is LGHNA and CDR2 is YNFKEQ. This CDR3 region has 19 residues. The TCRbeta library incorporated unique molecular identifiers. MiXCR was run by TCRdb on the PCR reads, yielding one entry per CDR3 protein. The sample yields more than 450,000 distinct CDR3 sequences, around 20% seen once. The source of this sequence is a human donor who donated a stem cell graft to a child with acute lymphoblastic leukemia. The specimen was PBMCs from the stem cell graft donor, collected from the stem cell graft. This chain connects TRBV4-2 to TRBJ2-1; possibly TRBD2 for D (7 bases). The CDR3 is CASSPRGGGSPALYNEQFF. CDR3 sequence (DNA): TGTGCCAGCAGCCCCAGGGGTGGCGGGAGCCCCGCCCTTTACAATGAGCAGTTCTTC.